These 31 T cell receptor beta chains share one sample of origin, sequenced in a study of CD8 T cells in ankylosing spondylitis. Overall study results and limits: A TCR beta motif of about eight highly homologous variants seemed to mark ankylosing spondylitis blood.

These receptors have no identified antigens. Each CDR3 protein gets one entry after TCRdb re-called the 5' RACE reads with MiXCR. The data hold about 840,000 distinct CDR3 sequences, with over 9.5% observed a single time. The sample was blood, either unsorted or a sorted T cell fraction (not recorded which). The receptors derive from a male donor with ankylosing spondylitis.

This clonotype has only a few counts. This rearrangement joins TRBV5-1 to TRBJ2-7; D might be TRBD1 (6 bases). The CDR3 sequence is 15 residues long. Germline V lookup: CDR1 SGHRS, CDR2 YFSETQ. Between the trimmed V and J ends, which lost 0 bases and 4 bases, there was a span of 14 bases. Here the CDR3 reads CASSLVFRGIYEQYF. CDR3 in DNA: TGCGCCAGCAGCTTGGTATTCAGGGGAATTTACGAGCAGTACTTC. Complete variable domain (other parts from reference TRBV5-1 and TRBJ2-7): KAGVTQTPRYLIKTRGQQVTLSCSPISGHRSVSWYQQTPGQGLQFLFEYFSETQRNKGNFPGRFSGRQFSNSRSEMNVSTLELGDSALYLCASSLVFRGIYEQYFGPGTRLTVT.

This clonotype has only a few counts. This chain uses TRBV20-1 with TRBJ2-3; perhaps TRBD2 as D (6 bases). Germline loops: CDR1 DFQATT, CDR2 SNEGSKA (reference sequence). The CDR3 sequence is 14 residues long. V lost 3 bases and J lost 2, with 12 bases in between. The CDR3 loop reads CSARMGRTTDTQYF. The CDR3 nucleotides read TGCAGTGCTAGGATGGGGAGGACCACAGATACGCAGTATTTT.

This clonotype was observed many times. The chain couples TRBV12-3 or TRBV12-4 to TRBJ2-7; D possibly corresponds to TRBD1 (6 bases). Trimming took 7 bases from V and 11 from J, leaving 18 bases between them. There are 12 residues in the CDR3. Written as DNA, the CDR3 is TGTGCCAGCACCCATCGGATGGGACATGAGTACTTC. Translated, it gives CASTHRMGHEYF.

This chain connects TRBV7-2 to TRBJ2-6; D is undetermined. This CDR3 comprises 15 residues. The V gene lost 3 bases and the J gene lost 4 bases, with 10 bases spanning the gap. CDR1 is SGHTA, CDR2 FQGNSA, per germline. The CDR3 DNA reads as TGTGCCAGCAGCTTCTTGGCCACAGGGGCCAACGTCCTGACTTTC. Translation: CASSFLATGANVLTF.

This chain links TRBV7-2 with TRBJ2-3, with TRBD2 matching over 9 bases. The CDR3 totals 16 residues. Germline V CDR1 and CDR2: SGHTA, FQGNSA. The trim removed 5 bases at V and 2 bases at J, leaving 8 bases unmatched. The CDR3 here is CASSTQGTSSTDTQYF. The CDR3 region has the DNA TGTGCCAGCAGCACCCAAGGGACTAGCTCCACAGATACGCAGTATTTT.

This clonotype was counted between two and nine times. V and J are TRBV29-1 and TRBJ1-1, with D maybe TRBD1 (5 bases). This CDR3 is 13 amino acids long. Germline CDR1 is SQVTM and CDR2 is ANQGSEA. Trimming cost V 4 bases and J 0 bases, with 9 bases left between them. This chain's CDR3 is CSVGQRMNTEAFF. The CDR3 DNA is TGCAGCGTTGGACAGCGCATGAACACTGAAGCTTTCTTT.

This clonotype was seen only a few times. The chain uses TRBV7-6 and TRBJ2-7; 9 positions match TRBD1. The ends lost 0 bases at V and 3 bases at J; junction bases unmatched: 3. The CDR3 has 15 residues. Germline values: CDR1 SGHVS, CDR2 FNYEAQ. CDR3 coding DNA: TGTGCCAGCAGCTTAGCGGGACAGGGTAACTACGAGCAGTACTTC. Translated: CASSLAGQGNYEQYF.

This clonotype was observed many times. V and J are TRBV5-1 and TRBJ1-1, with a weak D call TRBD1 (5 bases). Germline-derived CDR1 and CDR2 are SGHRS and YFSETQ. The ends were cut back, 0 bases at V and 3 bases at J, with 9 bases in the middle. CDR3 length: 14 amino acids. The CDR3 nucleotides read TGCGCCAGCAGCTTGGCGGTGGGGGACACTGAAGCTTTCTTT. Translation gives CASSLAVGDTEAFF. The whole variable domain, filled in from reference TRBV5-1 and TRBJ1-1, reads KAGVTQTPRYLIKTRGQQVTLSCSPISGHRSVSWYQQTPGQGLQFLFEYFSETQRNKGNFPGRFSGRQFSNSRSEMNVSTLELGDSALYLCASSLAVGDTEAFFGQGTRLTVV.

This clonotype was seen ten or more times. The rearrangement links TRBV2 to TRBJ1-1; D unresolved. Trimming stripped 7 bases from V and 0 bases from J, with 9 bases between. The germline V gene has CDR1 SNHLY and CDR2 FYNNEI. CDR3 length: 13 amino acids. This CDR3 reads CASTNDLNTEAFF. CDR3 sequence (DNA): TGTGCCAGCACCAACGACCTGAACACTGAAGCTTTCTTT. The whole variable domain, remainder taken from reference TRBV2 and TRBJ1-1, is EPEVTQTPSHQVTQMGQEVILRCVPISNHLYFYWYRQILGQKVEFLVSFYNNEISEKSEIFDDQFSVERPDGSNFTLKIRSTKLEDSAMYFCASTNDLNTEAFFGQGTRLTVV.

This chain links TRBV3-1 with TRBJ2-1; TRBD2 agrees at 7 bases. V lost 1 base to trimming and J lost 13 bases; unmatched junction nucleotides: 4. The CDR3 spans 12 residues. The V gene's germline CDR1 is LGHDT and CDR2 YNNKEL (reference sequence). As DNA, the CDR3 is TGTGCCAGCAGCCAAGGTCCTAGCGGTCAGTTCTTC. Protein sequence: CASSQGPSGQFF.

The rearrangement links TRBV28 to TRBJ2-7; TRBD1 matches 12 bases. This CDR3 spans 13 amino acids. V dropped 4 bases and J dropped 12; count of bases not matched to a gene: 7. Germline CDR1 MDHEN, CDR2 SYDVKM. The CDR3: CASSSPGTGGGYF. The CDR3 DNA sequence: TGTGCCAGCAGTTCCCCTGGGACAGGGGGCGGGTACTTC.

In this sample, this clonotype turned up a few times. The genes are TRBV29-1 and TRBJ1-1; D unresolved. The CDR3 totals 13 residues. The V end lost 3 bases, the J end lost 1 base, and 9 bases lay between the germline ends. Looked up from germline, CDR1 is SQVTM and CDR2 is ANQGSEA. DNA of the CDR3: TGCAGCGTTGAGGGTCTAGGGAACACTGAAGCTTTCTTT. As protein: CSVEGLGNTEAFF. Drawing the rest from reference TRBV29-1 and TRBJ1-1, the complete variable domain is SAVISQKPSRDICQRGTSLTIQCQVDSQVTMMFWYRQQPGQSLTLIATANQGSEATYESGFVIDKFPISRPNLTFSTLTVSNMSPEDSSIYLCSVEGLGNTEAFFGQGTRLTVV.

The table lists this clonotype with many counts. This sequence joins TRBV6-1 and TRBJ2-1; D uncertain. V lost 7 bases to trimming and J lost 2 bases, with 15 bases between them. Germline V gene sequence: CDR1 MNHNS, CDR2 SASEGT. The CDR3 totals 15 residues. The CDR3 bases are TGTGCCAGCAACTCCGCCGGGCCGGCCTACAATGAGCAGTTCTTC. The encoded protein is CASNSAGPAYNEQFF.

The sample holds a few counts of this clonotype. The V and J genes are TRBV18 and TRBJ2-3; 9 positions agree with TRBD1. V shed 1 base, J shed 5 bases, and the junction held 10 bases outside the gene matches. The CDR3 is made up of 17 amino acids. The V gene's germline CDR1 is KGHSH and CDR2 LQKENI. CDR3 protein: CASSPLTSTGGRDTQYF. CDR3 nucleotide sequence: TGTGCCAGCTCACCACTCACTTCGACAGGGGGACGAGATACGCAGTATTTT.

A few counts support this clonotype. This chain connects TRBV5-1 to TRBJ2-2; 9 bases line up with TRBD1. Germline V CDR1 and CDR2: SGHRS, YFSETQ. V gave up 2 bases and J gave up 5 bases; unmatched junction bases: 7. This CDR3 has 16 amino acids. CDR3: CASSLPGTGFTGELFF. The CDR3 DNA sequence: TGCGCCAGCAGCTTACCCGGGACAGGGTTTACCGGGGAGCTGTTTTTT.

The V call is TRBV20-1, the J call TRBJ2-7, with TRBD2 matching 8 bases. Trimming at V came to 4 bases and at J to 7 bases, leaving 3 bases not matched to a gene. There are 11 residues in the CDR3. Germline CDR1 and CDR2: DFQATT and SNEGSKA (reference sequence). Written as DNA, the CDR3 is TGCAGTGCTATCACTAGCGGAGAGCAGTACTTC. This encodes CSAITSGEQYF.

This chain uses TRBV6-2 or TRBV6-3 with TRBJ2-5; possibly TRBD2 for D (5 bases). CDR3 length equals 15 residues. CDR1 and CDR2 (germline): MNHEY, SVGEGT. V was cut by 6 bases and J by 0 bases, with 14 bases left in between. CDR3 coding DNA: TGTGCCAGCAGAGAGAGTTCCGGGAACCAAGAGACCCAGTACTTC. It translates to CASRESSGNQETQYF.

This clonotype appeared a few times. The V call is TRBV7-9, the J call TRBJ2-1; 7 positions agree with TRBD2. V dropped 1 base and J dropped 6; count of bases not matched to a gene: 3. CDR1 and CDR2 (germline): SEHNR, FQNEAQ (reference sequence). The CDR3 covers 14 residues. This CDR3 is CASSLGLAINEQFF. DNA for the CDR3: TGTGCCAGCAGCTTAGGACTAGCCATCAATGAGCAGTTCTTC.

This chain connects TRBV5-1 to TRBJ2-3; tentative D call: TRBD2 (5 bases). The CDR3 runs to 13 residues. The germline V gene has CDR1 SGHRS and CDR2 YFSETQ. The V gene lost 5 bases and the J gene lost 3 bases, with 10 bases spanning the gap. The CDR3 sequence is CASRNGGTDTQYF. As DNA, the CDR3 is TGCGCCAGCAGAAACGGCGGGACAGATACGCAGTATTTT.

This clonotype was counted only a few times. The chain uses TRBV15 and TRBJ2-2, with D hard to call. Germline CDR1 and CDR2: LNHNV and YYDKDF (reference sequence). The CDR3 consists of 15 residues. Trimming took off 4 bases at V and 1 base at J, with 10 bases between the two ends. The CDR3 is CATSTTWVNTGELFF. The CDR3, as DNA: TGTGCCACCAGCACCACCTGGGTGAACACCGGGGAGCTGTTTTTT.

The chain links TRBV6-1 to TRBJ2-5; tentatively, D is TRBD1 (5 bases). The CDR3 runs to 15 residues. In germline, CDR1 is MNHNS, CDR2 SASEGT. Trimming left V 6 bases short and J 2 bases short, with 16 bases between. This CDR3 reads CASSPSRGGQETQYF. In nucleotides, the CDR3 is TGTGCCAGCAGCCCCAGTAGGGGCGGACAAGAGACCCAGTACTTC.

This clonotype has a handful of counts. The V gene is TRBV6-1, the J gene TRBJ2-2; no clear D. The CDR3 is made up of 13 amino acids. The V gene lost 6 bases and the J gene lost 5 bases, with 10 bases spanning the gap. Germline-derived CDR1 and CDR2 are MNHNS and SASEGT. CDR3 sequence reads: CASRDPRTGELFF. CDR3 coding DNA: TGTGCCAGCAGAGATCCGCGTACCGGGGAGCTGTTTTTT.

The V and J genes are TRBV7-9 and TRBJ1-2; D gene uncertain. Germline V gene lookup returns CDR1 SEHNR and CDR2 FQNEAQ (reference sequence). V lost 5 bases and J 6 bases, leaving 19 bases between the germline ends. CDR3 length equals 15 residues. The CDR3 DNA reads TGTGCCAGCAGCGCGAGACGGTCGAGACGTCATGGCTACACCTTC. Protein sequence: CASSARRSRRHGYTF.

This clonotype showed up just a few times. CDR3 residues: CASSPHSPTSGRATQYF. The CDR3 region has the DNA TGTGCCAGCAGCCCACACAGCCCTACTAGCGGGAGGGCTACGCAGTATTTT. The chain joins TRBV7-2 to TRBJ2-3; 13 bases agree with TRBD2. This CDR3 region has 17 residues. Germline values: CDR1 SGHTA, CDR2 FQGNSA. J was trimmed by 8 bases and V by 5 bases; bases with no gene match: 13.

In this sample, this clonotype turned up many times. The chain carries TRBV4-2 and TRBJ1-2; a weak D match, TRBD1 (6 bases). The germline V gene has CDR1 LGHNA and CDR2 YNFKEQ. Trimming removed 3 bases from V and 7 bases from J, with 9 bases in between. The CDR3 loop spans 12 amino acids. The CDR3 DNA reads TGTGCCAGCAGCCAGGGGGGCTTTGGCTACACCTTC. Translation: CASSQGGFGYTF.

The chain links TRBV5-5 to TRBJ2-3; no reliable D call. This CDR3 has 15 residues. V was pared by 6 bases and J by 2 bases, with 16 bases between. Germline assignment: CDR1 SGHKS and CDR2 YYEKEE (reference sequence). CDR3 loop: CASTLVKGFTDTQYF. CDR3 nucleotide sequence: TGTGCCAGCACCCTTGTGAAGGGATTCACAGATACGCAGTATTTT.

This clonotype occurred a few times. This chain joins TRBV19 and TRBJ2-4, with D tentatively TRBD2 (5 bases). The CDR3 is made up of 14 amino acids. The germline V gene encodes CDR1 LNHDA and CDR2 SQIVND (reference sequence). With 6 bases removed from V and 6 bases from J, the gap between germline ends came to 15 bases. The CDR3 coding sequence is TGTGCCAGTAGACCACAAGTTGGAGGAAACATTCAGTACTTC. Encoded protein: CASRPQVGGNIQYF.

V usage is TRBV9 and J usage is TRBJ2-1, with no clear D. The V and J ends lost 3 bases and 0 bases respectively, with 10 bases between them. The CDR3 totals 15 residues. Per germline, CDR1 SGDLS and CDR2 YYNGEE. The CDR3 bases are TGTGCCAGCAGCGCCCGCTGGAGCTCCTACAATGAGCAGTTCTTC. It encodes CASSARWSSYNEQFF.

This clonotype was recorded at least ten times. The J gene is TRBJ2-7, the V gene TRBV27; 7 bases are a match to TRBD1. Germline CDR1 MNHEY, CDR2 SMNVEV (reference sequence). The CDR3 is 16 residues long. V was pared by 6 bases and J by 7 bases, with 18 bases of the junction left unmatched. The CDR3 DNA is TGTGCCAGCAGACCAATCTCCGGGACAGAAACGGCGGAGCAGTACTTC. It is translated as CASRPISGTETAEQYF.

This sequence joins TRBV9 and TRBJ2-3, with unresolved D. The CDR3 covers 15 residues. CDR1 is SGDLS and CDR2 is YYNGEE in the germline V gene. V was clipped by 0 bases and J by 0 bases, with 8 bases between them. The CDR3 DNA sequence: TGTGCCAGCAGCGTAGCCCCAACTAGCACAGATACGCAGTATTTT. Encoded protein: CASSVAPTSTDTQYF.

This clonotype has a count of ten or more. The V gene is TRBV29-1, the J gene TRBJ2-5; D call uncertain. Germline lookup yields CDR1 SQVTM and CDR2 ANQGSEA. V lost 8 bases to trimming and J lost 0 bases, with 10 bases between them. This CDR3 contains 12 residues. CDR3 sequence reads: CSSRTDQETQYF. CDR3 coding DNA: TGCAGCTCTCGGACGGACCAAGAGACCCAGTACTTC.